Listed below are T cell receptor beta chains from one sample, sequenced in a study of T cells in Graves' hyperthyroidism and ophthalmopathy. One entry per CDR3 protein results from TCRdb running MiXCR on the multiplex PCR reads. The sample includes around 760,000 distinct CDR3 sequences, 30% to 40% of them seen just once. Input material: blood. These receptors originate from a woman in her forties with Graves' hyperthyroidism. The CDR3 runs from the conserved cysteine through the conserved F or W. The order of the fields is V gene, J gene, clone size, D gene, CDR3 DNA, CDR3 protein. The D gene is left open where the match is weak. Clone size is stated in some rows and not others, as once, few, many or a class when expanded.

v_call: TRBV20-1; j_call: TRBJ1-3; clone_size: many; d_call: .; cdr3_nt: TGCAGTGCTAGACTGGCAACCTACTCTGGAAACACCATATATTTT; cdr3_aa: CSARLATYSGNTIYF
v_call: TRBV29-1; j_call: TRBJ2-1; clone_size: .; d_call: TRBD1; cdr3_nt: TGCAGCGTTGAGGGGACAGGGATTGGGGATGAGCAGTTCTTC; cdr3_aa: CSVEGTGIGDEQFF
v_call: TRBV9; j_call: TRBJ1-1; clone_size: many; d_call: TRBD1; cdr3_nt: TGTGCCAGCAGCGTAGTGACAGGGATGAACACTGAAGCTTTCTTT; cdr3_aa: CASSVVTGMNTEAFF
v_call: TRBV4-3; j_call: TRBJ2-3; clone_size: .; d_call: .; cdr3_nt: TGCGCCAGCAGCCAAGATCGAGTGACGGGTGCAGATACGCAGTATTTT; cdr3_aa: CASSQDRVTGADTQYF
v_call: TRBV15; j_call: TRBJ1-1; clone_size: .; d_call: .; cdr3_nt: TGTACCACCAGCAGAGATTTAGGGACCACTGAGGCTTTCTTT; cdr3_aa: CTTSRDLGTTEAFF
v_call: TRBV20-1; j_call: TRBJ1-1; clone_size: few; d_call: TRBD1; cdr3_nt: TGCAGTGCTAGACCCCCGGGACAGGGGGTAGGAGGTACTGAAGCTTTCTTT; cdr3_aa: CSARPPGQGVGGTEAFF
v_call: TRBV20-1; j_call: TRBJ2-7; clone_size: .; d_call: TRBD2; cdr3_nt: TGCAGTGCTAGCCCGCTAGCGGGAGGACGATACAAGCAGTACTTC; cdr3_aa: CSASPLAGGRYKQYF
v_call: TRBV19; j_call: TRBJ1-1; clone_size: many; d_call: .; cdr3_nt: TGTGCCAGTATCATGGCGGGTTGGACTGAAGCTTTCTTT; cdr3_aa: CASIMAGWTEAFF
v_call: TRBV5-1; j_call: TRBJ2-2; clone_size: .; d_call: .; cdr3_nt: TGCGCCAGCAGCTTTGCAGGGGAGGACACCGGGGAGCTGTTTTTT; cdr3_aa: CASSFAGEDTGELFF
v_call: TRBV10-3; j_call: TRBJ1-3; clone_size: many; d_call: .; cdr3_nt: TGTGCCATCAGTGGGATCCAATTCTTGAGCGACAGCGACTCTGGAAACACCATATATTTT; cdr3_aa: CAISGIQFLSDSDSGNTIYF
v_call: TRBV13; j_call: TRBJ2-7; clone_size: many; d_call: .; cdr3_nt: TGTGCCAGCAGCTTAGGATCCCGAAGCCCCTCCGAGCAGTACTTC; cdr3_aa: CASSLGSRSPSEQYF
v_call: TRBV20-1; j_call: TRBJ2-7; clone_size: .; d_call: TRBD2; cdr3_nt: TGCAGTGCTAGTAAATCGATAGCGGGGGGGAACTCCTACGAGCAGTACTTC; cdr3_aa: CSASKSIAGGNSYEQYF